What follows is one TCR beta chain and its context. The target antigen is unknown. These data belong to a study of cytomegalovirus exposure and HLA in healthy donors. On the study more broadly: The roughly 670 first-cohort repertoires shared a platform with the approximately 120 validation repertoires, as reported in a later analysis.

This CDR3 contains 14 residues. Germline trimming cut 1 base from V and 9 bases from J; bases unmatched to any gene: 4. Germline CDR1 and CDR2: SEHNR and FQNEAQ (reference sequence). Repertoires were generated with immunoSEQ multiplex PCR, while TCRdb's copy carries only in-frame clones and drops some. The sample yields some 200,000 clones, 65% to 90% seen once. General observations from the study: Most TCR sequences were uncommon, yet certain public TCRs appeared in many donors.

The chain recombines TRBV7-9 with TRBJ2-1; TRBD2 matches at 9 bases. Sequencing was carried out using PBMCs. The sequence came from a woman younger than 45 in good health and CMV-seropositive. CDR3: CASSLGTSVTEQFF. The CDR3 region has the DNA TGTGCCAGCAGCTTAGGGACTAGCGTCACTGAGCAGTTCTTC. The whole variable domain, filled in from reference TRBV7-9 and TRBJ2-1, reads DTGVSQNPRHKITKRGQNVTFRCDPISEHNRLYWYRQTLGQGPEFLTYFQNEAQLEKSRLLSDRFSAERPKGSFSTLEIQRTEQGDSAMYLCASSLGTSVTEQFFGPGTRLTVL.